This is a list of T cell receptor beta chains from one sample in a study of identical twins. MiXCR, applied by TCRdb to the 5' RACE reads, yields one record per CDR3 protein. The table shows around 290,000 distinct CDR3 sequences, with 9.5% occurring only once. The sample also formed part of further work on yellow fever vaccine responses in identical twins.

Sample: CD8+ T cells sorted from blood. The receptor set was obtained from a woman between 18 and 29 years old in good health. Both conserved end residues are part of each CDR3. D genes are given only for firm matches. Not every row has a clone size; where given, it reads once, few, many or a size class.

V gene: TRBV10-2
D gene: -
CDR3 length: 17
J gene: TRBJ2-2
clone size: many
CDR3 DNA: TGCGCCAGCAGTGAGTCGTCGGAGGGACCGAACACCGGGGAGCTGTTTTTT
CDR3 protein: CASSESSEGPNTGELFF

V gene: TRBV9
D gene: -
CDR3 length: 11
J gene: TRBJ1-1
clone size: few
CDR3 DNA: TGTGCCAGCAGCGTACCGACTGAAGCTTTCTTT
CDR3 protein: CASSVPTEAFF

V gene: TRBV27
D gene: -
CDR3 length: 13
J gene: TRBJ1-2
clone size: few
CDR3 DNA: TGTGCCAGCGGGGCCGCGTGGGGCTATGGCTACACCTTC
CDR3 protein: CASGAAWGYGYTF

V gene: TRBV16
D gene: -
CDR3 length: 14
J gene: TRBJ2-1
clone size: -
CDR3 DNA: TGTGCCAGCAGTCAACCTAGAGGCTACAATGAGCAGTTCTTC
CDR3 protein: CASSQPRGYNEQFF

V gene: TRBV7-6
D gene: TRBD1
CDR3 length: 17
J gene: TRBJ1-2
clone size: many
CDR3 DNA: TGTGCCAGCAGCTTATCCGCCGGGACAGGGGGGTACTATGGCTACACCTTC
CDR3 protein: CASSLSAGTGGYYGYTF

V gene: TRBV9
D gene: -
CDR3 length: 14
J gene: TRBJ1-1
clone size: many
CDR3 DNA: TGTGCCAGCAGCGTAGTAGGGGGTGCCACTGAAGCTTTCTTT
CDR3 protein: CASSVVGGATEAFF

V gene: TRBV27
D gene: -
CDR3 length: 14
J gene: TRBJ2-2
clone size: -
CDR3 DNA: TGTGCCAGCAGCTGGGGAGTAGGGACCGGGGAGCTGTTTTTT
CDR3 protein: CASSWGVGTGELFF

V gene: TRBV20-1
D gene: TRBD2
CDR3 length: 15
J gene: TRBJ2-1
clone size: -
CDR3 DNA: TGCAGTGCTAGAGATCGGGACGGGGGAGGGCCTGAGCAGTTCTTC
CDR3 protein: CSARDRDGGGPEQFF

V gene: TRBV5-1
D gene: -
CDR3 length: 12
J gene: TRBJ2-7
clone size: many
CDR3 DNA: TGCGCCAGCAGAAAGTACTTCTACGAGCAGTACTTC
CDR3 protein: CASRKYFYEQYF

V gene: TRBV15
D gene: TRBD2
CDR3 length: 15
J gene: TRBJ2-5
clone size: -
CDR3 DNA: TGTGCCACCAGCAGAGATGCGGGAGGGCCCGAGACCCAGTACTTC
CDR3 protein: CATSRDAGGPETQYF

V gene: TRBV29-1
D gene: TRBD2
CDR3 length: 17
J gene: TRBJ2-1
clone size: many
CDR3 DNA: TGCAGCGTTCTGGAAGGTAGCGGGGGGGTATTCTACAATGAGCAGTTCTTC
CDR3 protein: CSVLEGSGGVFYNEQFF

V gene: TRBV6-6
D gene: -
CDR3 length: 13
J gene: TRBJ2-7
clone size: few
CDR3 DNA: TGTGCCACCAAACGGGACCGATCCTACGAGCAGTACTTC
CDR3 protein: CATKRDRSYEQYF

V gene: TRBV27
D gene: -
CDR3 length: 14
J gene: TRBJ2-3
clone size: once
CDR3 DNA: TGTGCCAGCAGTTCAGACCTAAGCACAGATACGCAGTATTTT
CDR3 protein: CASSSDLSTDTQYF

V gene: TRBV27
D gene: -
CDR3 length: 13
J gene: TRBJ1-5
clone size: -
CDR3 DNA: TGTGCCAGCAGTGCCGCAGGGGTACAGCCCCAGCATTTT
CDR3 protein: CASSAAGVQPQHF

V gene: TRBV6-2/TRBV6-3
D gene: -
CDR3 length: 14
J gene: TRBJ2-1
clone size: few
CDR3 DNA: TGTGCCAGCAGTTACTCAGGGTCCTACAATGAGCAGTTCTTC
CDR3 protein: CASSYSGSYNEQFF

V gene: TRBV2
D gene: -
CDR3 length: 15
J gene: TRBJ2-1
clone size: few
CDR3 DNA: TGTGCCAGCAGTGAGAACAGTATGGTGGAAGATGAGCAGTTCTTC
CDR3 protein: CASSENSMVEDEQFF

V gene: TRBV18
D gene: -
CDR3 length: 15
J gene: TRBJ2-3
clone size: -
CDR3 DNA: TGTGCCAGCTCACCAAAAGGACAGCCCAAAGATACGCAGTATTTT
CDR3 protein: CASSPKGQPKDTQYF

V gene: TRBV25-1
D gene: -
CDR3 length: 17
J gene: TRBJ1-5
clone size: many
CDR3 DNA: TGTGCCAGCAGCCCTGAGGACCTCTCAGGTGTCAATCAGCCCCAGCATTTT
CDR3 protein: CASSPEDLSGVNQPQHF

V gene: TRBV24-1
D gene: -
CDR3 length: 16
J gene: TRBJ2-3
clone size: many
CDR3 DNA: TGTGCCACCAGTGATGCCCGGGACGCTAGCACAGATACGCAGTATTTT
CDR3 protein: CATSDARDASTDTQYF

V gene: TRBV13
D gene: -
CDR3 length: 13
J gene: TRBJ2-7
clone size: many
CDR3 DNA: TGTGCCAGCAAACGGCAGGGGGGAGACGAGCAGTACTTC
CDR3 protein: CASKRQGGDEQYF

V gene: TRBV29-1
D gene: TRBD1
CDR3 length: 16
J gene: TRBJ2-7
clone size: many
CDR3 DNA: TGCAGCGTCAATGGACCCGGGACAGGGGACATCTACGAGCAGTACTTC
CDR3 protein: CSVNGPGTGDIYEQYF

V gene: TRBV29-1
D gene: TRBD2
CDR3 length: 14
J gene: TRBJ2-1
clone size: many
CDR3 DNA: TGCAGCGTTGAATATTTAGCGGGGGGGAATGAGCAGTTCTTC
CDR3 protein: CSVEYLAGGNEQFF

V gene: TRBV9
D gene: TRBD1
CDR3 length: 13
J gene: TRBJ2-7
clone size: -
CDR3 DNA: TGTGCCAGCAGCGTTACAGGGGGCGGCGAGCAGTACTTC
CDR3 protein: CASSVTGGGEQYF

V gene: TRBV7-9
D gene: -
CDR3 length: 16
J gene: TRBJ2-1
clone size: many
CDR3 DNA: TGTGCCAGCAGCCCTCGGGTAGGGCTTCAAGACAATGAGCAGTTCTTC
CDR3 protein: CASSPRVGLQDNEQFF

V gene: TRBV5-1
D gene: TRBD1
CDR3 length: 15
J gene: TRBJ1-2
clone size: -
CDR3 DNA: TGCGCCAGCAGGCTGGACAGGGGCGATAACTATGGCTACACCTTC
CDR3 protein: CASRLDRGDNYGYTF

V gene: TRBV12-3/TRBV12-4
D gene: TRBD2
CDR3 length: 17
J gene: TRBJ2-1
clone size: many
CDR3 DNA: TGTGCCAGCAGCGGACTAGCGGGAGACTCGTGGTACAATGAGCAGTTCTTC
CDR3 protein: CASSGLAGDSWYNEQFF

V gene: TRBV30
D gene: -
CDR3 length: 13
J gene: TRBJ1-3
clone size: -
CDR3 DNA: TGTGCCTGGAGTGGACACTCTGGAAACACCATATATTTT
CDR3 protein: CAWSGHSGNTIYF

V gene: TRBV7-6
D gene: TRBD1
CDR3 length: 14
J gene: TRBJ2-5
clone size: few
CDR3 DNA: TGTGCCAGCAGCTTCGACAGGGTTTTGGAGACCCAGTACTTC
CDR3 protein: CASSFDRVLETQYF

V gene: TRBV4-1
D gene: -
CDR3 length: 17
J gene: TRBJ1-2
clone size: many
CDR3 DNA: TGCGCCAGCAGCCAGATAACAGGGACCGGGGGCGACTATGGCTACACCTTC
CDR3 protein: CASSQITGTGGDYGYTF

V gene: TRBV5-6
D gene: -
CDR3 length: 13
J gene: TRBJ1-6
clone size: few
CDR3 DNA: TGTGCCAGCAGCTTGGAGGAGGGTTGGCCCCTCCACTTT
CDR3 protein: CASSLEEGWPLHF

V gene: TRBV20-1
D gene: TRBD1
CDR3 length: 15
J gene: TRBJ2-1
clone size: few
CDR3 DNA: TGCAGTGCTAGCGCGTGGGACAGGGGGCGAGATGAGCAGTTCTTC
CDR3 protein: CSASAWDRGRDEQFF

V gene: TRBV11-2
D gene: -
CDR3 length: 15
J gene: TRBJ2-7
clone size: -
CDR3 DNA: TGTGCCAGCAGCTTAGGCACTCGGGGTTTTTACGAGCAGTACTTC
CDR3 protein: CASSLGTRGFYEQYF

V gene: TRBV27
D gene: TRBD2
CDR3 length: 16
J gene: TRBJ2-7
clone size: few
CDR3 DNA: TGTGCCAGCAGCCTCAGTGCGGGGGGGGGAGGCTACGAGCAGTACTTC
CDR3 protein: CASSLSAGGGGYEQYF

V gene: TRBV20-1
D gene: -
CDR3 length: 10
J gene: TRBJ2-3
clone size: -
CDR3 DNA: TGCAGTGCTTTATCAGATACGCAGTATTTT
CDR3 protein: CSALSDTQYF

V gene: TRBV6-5
D gene: -
CDR3 length: 17
J gene: TRBJ2-2
clone size: many
CDR3 DNA: TGTGCCAGCAGTTACACCCCTTATTCCGGAGCTTCCGGGGAGCTGTTTTTT
CDR3 protein: CASSYTPYSGASGELFF

V gene: TRBV7-2
D gene: -
CDR3 length: 12
J gene: TRBJ2-1
clone size: many
CDR3 DNA: TGTGCCAGCAGCTACTTAAACAATGAGCAGTTCTTC
CDR3 protein: CASSYLNNEQFF

V gene: TRBV12-3/TRBV12-4
D gene: -
CDR3 length: 13
J gene: TRBJ2-3
clone size: many
CDR3 DNA: TGTGCCAGCAGTAGTATGGTGGCAGATACGCAGTATTTT
CDR3 protein: CASSSMVADTQYF

V gene: TRBV6-2/TRBV6-3
D gene: -
CDR3 length: 16
J gene: TRBJ2-2
clone size: many
CDR3 DNA: TGTGCCAGCAGTACCGCCCGCTCCCTAAGTCCCGGGGAGCTGTTTTTT
CDR3 protein: CASSTARSLSPGELFF

V gene: TRBV12-3/TRBV12-4
D gene: -
CDR3 length: 14
J gene: TRBJ2-5
clone size: few
CDR3 DNA: TGTGCCAGCAGTCCCTCGGGGTACCAAGAGACCCAGTACTTC
CDR3 protein: CASSPSGYQETQYF

V gene: TRBV6-6
D gene: -
CDR3 length: 12
J gene: TRBJ2-7
clone size: many
CDR3 DNA: TGTGCCAGCAGACTAGGATCTAACGAGCAGTACTTC
CDR3 protein: CASRLGSNEQYF

V gene: TRBV28
D gene: -
CDR3 length: 14
J gene: TRBJ2-7
clone size: few
CDR3 DNA: TGTGCCAGCAGTTTGTGGGGGACCCTCTACGAGCAGTACTTC
CDR3 protein: CASSLWGTLYEQYF

V gene: TRBV10-3
D gene: TRBD1
CDR3 length: 14
J gene: TRBJ1-4
clone size: many
CDR3 DNA: TGTGCCATCAGTGAGGGACAGGGCTACGAAAAACTGTTTTTT
CDR3 protein: CAISEGQGYEKLFF

V gene: TRBV12-3/TRBV12-4
D gene: -
CDR3 length: 15
J gene: TRBJ2-3
clone size: many
CDR3 DNA: TGTGCCAGCCGCCGGCCGGGGGTGAATCACGATACGCAGTATTTT
CDR3 protein: CASRRPGVNHDTQYF

V gene: TRBV7-9
D gene: -
CDR3 length: 16
J gene: TRBJ2-5
clone size: many
CDR3 DNA: TGTGCCAGCAGCGGTACGGGGGGCCCCTACCAAGAGACCCAGTACTTC
CDR3 protein: CASSGTGGPYQETQYF

V gene: TRBV4-1
D gene: TRBD2
CDR3 length: 17
J gene: TRBJ2-3
clone size: many
CDR3 DNA: TGCGCCAGCAGCCAAGATTTCTCAGCGGGAGGGACAGATACGCAGTATTTT
CDR3 protein: CASSQDFSAGGTDTQYF

V gene: TRBV20-1
D gene: -
CDR3 length: 13
J gene: TRBJ2-3
clone size: many
CDR3 DNA: TGCAGTGCTAGAGACATTAGCACAGATACGCAGTATTTT
CDR3 protein: CSARDISTDTQYF

V gene: TRBV4-2
D gene: -
CDR3 length: 15
J gene: TRBJ2-5
clone size: few
CDR3 DNA: TGTGCCAGCAGCCAAGGCGGGACTTTGGAAGAGACCCAGTACTTC
CDR3 protein: CASSQGGTLEETQYF

V gene: TRBV9
D gene: TRBD2
CDR3 length: 18
J gene: TRBJ2-3
clone size: -
CDR3 DNA: TGTGCCAGCAGCGCAACCGGACTAGCGACGGGGAGCACAGATACGCAGTATTTT
CDR3 protein: CASSATGLATGSTDTQYF

V gene: TRBV6-5
D gene: TRBD1
CDR3 length: 16
J gene: TRBJ2-7
clone size: -
CDR3 DNA: TGTGCCAGCAGTTACCTACCGGGACAGGGGACCTACGAGCAGTACTTC
CDR3 protein: CASSYLPGQGTYEQYF

V gene: TRBV28
D gene: -
CDR3 length: 20
J gene: TRBJ2-6
clone size: few
CDR3 DNA: TGTGCCAGCAGTTCACCCAAACCTATAACAGGGGCGGGAGGGGCCAACGTCCTGACTTTC
CDR3 protein: CASSSPKPITGAGGANVLTF